This record looks at one T cell receptor (beta chain) sequence and its context. In the original workflow: For nucleated cells, counts were estimated from reference gene primer amplification. Libraries were prepared by immunoSEQ multiplex PCR; TCRdb keeps only in-frame clonotypes and omits some of them. That table is the source of V, J and clone size, and D and trimming were worked out from the DNA. Of around 57,000 clones in the sample, roughly 80% were seen once. Germline V gives CDR1 SNHLY, CDR2 FYNNEI. The CDR3 spans 13 residues. The trim removed 6 bases at V and 3 bases at J, leaving 3 bases unmatched. This sample was taken from a study of blood T cell repertoires in COVID-19. Study in general: PBMCs, B-cell-depleted T cells, or T cells were the source of the cDNA or gDNA that made up the material.

This clonotype originated in a woman aged 55-70 years with acute or convalescent COVID-19. The material sequenced was peripheral blood. This chain links TRBV2 with TRBJ2-3; TRBD1 matches at 7 bases. CDR3 region: CASRDRRTDTQYF. As DNA, the CDR3 is TGTGCCAGCAGGGACAGGCGGACAGATACGCAGTATTTT.